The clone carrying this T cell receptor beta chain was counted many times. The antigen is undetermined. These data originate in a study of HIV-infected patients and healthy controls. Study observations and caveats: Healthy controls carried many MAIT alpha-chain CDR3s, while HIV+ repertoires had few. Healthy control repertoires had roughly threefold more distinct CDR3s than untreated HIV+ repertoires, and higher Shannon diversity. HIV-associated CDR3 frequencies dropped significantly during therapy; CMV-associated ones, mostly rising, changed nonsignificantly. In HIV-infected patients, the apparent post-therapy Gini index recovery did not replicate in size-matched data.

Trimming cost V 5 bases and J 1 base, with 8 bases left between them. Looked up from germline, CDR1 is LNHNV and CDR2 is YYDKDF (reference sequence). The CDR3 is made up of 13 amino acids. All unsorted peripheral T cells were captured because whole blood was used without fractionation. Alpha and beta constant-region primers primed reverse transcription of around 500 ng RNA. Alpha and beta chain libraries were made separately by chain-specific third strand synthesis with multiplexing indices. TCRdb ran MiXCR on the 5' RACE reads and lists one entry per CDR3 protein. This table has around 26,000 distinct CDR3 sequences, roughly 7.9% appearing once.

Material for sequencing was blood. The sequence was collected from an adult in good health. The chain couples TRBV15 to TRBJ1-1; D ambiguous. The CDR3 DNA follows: TGTGCCACCAGCCGGCAACAGAACACTGAAGCTTTCTTT. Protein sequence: CATSRQQNTEAFF.